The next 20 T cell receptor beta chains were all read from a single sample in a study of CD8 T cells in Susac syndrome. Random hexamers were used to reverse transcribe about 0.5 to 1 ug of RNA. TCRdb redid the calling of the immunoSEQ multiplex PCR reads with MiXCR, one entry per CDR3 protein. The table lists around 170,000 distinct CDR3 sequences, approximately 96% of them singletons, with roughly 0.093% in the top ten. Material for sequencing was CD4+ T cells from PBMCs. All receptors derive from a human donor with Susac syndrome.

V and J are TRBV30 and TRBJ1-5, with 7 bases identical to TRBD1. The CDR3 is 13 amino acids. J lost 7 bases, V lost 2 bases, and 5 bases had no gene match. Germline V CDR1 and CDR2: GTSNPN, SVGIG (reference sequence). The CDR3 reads CAWSTGARQPQHF. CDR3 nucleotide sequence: TGTGCCTGGAGTACAGGGGCCAGGCAGCCCCAGCATTTT.

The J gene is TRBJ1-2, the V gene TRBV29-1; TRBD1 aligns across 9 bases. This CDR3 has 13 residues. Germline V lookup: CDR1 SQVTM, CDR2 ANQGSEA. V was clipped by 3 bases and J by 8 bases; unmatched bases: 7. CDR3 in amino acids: CSVEDDRGIGYTF. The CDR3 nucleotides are TGCAGCGTTGAGGACGACAGGGGGATAGGCTACACCTTC.

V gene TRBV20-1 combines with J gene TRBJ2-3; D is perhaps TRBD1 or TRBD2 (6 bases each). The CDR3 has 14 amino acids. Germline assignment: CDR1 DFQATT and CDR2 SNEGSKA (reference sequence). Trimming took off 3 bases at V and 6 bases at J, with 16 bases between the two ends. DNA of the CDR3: TGCAGTGCTAGGAGGATGGGGGGCCCCGATACGCAGTATTTT. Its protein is CSARRMGGPDTQYF.

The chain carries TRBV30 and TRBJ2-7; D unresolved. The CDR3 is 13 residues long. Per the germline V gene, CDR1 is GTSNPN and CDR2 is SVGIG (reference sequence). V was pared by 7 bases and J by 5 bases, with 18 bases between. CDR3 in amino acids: CASHREGYHEQYF. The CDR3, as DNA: TGTGCCTCCCACCGTGAAGGGTATCACGAGCAGTACTTC. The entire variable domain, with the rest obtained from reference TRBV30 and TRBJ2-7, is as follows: SQTIHQWPATLVQPVGSPLSLECTVEGTSNPNLYWYRQAAGRGLQLLFYSVGIGQISSEVPQNLSASRPQDRQFILSSKKLLLSDSGFYLCASHREGYHEQYFGPGTRLTVT.

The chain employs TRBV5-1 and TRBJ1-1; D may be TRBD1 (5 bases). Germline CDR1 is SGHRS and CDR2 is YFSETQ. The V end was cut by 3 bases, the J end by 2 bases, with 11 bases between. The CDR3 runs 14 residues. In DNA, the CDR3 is TGCGCCAGCAGCTCTACCGGGACCAACACTGAAGCTTTCTTT. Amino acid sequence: CASSSTGTNTEAFF.

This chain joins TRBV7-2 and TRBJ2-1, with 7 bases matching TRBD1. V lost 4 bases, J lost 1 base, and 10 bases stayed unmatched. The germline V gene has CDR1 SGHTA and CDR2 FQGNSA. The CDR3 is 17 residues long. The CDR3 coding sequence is TGTGCCAGCAGCTCAATACAGGGGAAGGCTTCCTACAATGAGCAGTTCTTC. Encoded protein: CASSSIQGKASYNEQFF.

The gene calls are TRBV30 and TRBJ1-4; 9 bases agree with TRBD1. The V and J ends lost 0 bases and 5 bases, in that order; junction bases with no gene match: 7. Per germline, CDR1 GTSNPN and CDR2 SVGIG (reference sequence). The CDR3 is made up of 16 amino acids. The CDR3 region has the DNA TGTGCCTGGAGTGTACTAGACAGGGGGGGAAATGAAAAACTGTTTTTT. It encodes CAWSVLDRGGNEKLFF. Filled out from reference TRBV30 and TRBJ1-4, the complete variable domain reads SQTIHQWPATLVQPVGSPLSLECTVEGTSNPNLYWYRQAAGRGLQLLFYSVGIGQISSEVPQNLSASRPQDRQFILSSKKLLLSDSGFYLCAWSVLDRGGNEKLFFGSGTQLSVL.

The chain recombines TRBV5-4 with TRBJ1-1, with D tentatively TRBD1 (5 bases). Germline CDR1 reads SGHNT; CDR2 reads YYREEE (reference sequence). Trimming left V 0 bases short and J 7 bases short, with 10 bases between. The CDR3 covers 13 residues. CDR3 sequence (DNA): TGTGCCAGCAGCTTGGTCAGGGAGAGTGAAGCTTTCTTT. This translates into CASSLVRESEAFF.

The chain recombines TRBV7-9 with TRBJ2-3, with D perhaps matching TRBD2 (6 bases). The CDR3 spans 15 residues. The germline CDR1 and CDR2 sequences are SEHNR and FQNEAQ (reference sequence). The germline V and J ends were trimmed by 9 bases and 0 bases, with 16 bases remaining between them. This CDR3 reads CARERPGTSTDTQYF. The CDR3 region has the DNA TGTGCCAGGGAACGGCCGGGGACTAGCACAGATACGCAGTATTTT.

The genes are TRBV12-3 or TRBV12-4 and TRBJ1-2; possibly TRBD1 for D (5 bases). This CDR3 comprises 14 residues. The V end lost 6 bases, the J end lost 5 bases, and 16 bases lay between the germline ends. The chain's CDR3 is CASRRGLDKYGYTF. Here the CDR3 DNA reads TGTGCCAGCAGGCGAGGCTTGGACAAGTATGGCTACACCTTC.

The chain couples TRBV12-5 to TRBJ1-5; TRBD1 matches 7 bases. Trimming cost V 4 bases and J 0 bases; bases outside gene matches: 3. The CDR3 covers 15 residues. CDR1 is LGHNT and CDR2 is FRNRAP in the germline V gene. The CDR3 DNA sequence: TGTGCTAGTGGTTCGGGACAGAGTAGCAATCAGCCCCAGCATTTT. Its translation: CASGSGQSSNQPQHF. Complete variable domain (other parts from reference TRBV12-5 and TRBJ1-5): DARVTQTPRHKVTEMGQEVTMRCQPILGHNTVFWYRQTMMQGLELLAYFRNRAPLDDSGMPKDRFSAEMPDATLATLKIQPSEPRDSAVYFCASGSGQSSNQPQHFGDGTRLSIL.

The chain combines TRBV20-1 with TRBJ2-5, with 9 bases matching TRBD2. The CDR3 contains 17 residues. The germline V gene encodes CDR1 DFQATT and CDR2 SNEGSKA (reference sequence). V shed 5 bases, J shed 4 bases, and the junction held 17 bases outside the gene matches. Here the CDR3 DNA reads TGCAGTGCTGCGGCCGCGGGGGGGCCGGTTTCGCGAGAGACCCAGTACTTC. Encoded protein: CSAAAAGGPVSRETQYF.

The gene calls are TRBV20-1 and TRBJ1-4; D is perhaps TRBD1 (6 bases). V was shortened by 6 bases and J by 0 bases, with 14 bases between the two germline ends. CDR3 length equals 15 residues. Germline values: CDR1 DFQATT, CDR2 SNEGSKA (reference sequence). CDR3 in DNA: TGCAGTGCCGAGGGGGGCGGTGCAACTAATGAAAAACTGTTTTTT. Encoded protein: CSAEGGGATNEKLFF.

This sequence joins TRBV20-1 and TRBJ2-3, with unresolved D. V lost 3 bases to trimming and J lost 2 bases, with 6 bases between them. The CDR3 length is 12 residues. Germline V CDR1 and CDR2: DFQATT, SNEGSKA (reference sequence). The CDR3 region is CSASQHTDTQYF. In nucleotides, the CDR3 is TGCAGTGCTAGCCAGCACACAGATACGCAGTATTTT.

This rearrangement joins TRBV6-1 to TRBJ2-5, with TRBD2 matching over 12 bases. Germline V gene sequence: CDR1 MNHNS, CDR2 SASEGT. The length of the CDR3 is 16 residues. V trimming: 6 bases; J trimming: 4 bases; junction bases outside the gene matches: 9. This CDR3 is CASRVPSGGASETQYF. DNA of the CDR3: TGTGCCAGCAGAGTACCTAGCGGGGGGGCGTCAGAGACCCAGTACTTC.

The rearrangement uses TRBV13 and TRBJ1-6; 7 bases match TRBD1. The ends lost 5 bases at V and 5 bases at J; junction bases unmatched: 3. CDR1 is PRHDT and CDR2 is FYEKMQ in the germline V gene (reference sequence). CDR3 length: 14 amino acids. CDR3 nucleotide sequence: TGTGCCAGCAGCCCGACAGGGAATAATTCACCCCTCCACTTT. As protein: CASSPTGNNSPLHF.

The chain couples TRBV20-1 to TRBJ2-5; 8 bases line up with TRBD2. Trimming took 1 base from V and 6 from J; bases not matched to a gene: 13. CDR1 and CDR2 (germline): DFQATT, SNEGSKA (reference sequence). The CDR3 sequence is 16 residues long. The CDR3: CSARGQRGGGYKTQYF. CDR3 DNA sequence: TGCAGTGCTAGAGGCCAGCGGGGCGGGGGGTATAAGACCCAGTACTTC.

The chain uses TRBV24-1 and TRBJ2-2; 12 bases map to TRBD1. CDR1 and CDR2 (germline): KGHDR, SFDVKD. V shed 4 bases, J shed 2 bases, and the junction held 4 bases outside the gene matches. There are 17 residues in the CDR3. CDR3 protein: CATSDIGTGGNTGELFF. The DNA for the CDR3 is TGTGCCACCAGTGACATTGGGACAGGGGGCAACACCGGGGAGCTGTTTTTT.

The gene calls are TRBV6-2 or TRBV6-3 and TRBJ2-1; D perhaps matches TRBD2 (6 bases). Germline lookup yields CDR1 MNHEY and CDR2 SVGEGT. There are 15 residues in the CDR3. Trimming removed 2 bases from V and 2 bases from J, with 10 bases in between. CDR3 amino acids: CASSYIGGPYNEQFF. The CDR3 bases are TGTGCCAGCAGTTACATCGGGGGACCCTACAATGAGCAGTTCTTC.

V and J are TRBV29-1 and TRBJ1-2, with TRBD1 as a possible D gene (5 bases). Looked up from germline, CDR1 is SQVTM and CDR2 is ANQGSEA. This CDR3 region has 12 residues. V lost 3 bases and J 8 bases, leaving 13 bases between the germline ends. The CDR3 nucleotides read TGCAGCGTTGATGGGCAGGGAGGCGGCTACACCTTC. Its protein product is CSVDGQGGGYTF.